The rows below give T cell receptor beta chains drawn from one sample of a study of blood T cell repertoires in COVID-19. The data were produced by immunoSEQ multiplex PCR, yet TCRdb's version contains in-frame clones alone and is incomplete. The top ten hold just over 2.5% of the sample, which has some 80,000 clones, 85% to 90% seen once. The sample taken for sequencing was peripheral blood. These receptors were collected from a human donor in a cohort sampled during active COVID-19. Both conserved end residues are part of each CDR3. The order of the fields is V gene, J gene, CDR3 protein.

>TRBV10-1|TRBJ2-1
CASSEPRPNSVGFGGNEQFF
>TRBV7-9|TRBJ2-3
CASSLIMTSTDTQYF
>TRBV7-8|TRBJ1-5
CASSGNRGGAMSNQPQHF
>TRBV18|TRBJ1-6
CASLETGDYNSPLHF
>TRBV30|TRBJ1-5
CAWAGGRFQPQHF
>TRBV6-5|TRBJ1-1
CASRGQLNTEAFF
>TRBV6-1|TRBJ1-4
CASSGLGGTTNEKLFF
>TRBV28|TRBJ1-2
CATSLNYGYTF
>TRBV5-8|TRBJ2-2
CASDTGGNTGELFF
>TRBV9|TRBJ1-1
CASQAGTEAFF
>TRBV27|TRBJ1-3
CASSLSGSWGNTIYF